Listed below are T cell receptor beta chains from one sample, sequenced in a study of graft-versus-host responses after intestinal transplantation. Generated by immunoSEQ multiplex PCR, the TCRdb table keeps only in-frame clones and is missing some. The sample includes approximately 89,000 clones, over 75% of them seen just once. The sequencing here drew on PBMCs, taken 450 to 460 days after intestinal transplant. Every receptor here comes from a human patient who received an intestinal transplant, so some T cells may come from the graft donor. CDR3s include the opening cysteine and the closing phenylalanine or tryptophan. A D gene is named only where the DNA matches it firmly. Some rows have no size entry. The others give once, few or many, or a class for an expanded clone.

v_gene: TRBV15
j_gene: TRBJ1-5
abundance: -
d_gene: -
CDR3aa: CATSRDRVQPQHF
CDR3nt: TGTGCCACCAGCAGAGACCGGGTTCAGCCCCAGCATTTT

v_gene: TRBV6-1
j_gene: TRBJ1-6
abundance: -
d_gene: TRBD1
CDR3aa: CASSGTGMPEPLHF
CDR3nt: TGTGCCAGCAGCGGGACAGGGATGCCGGAGCCCCTCCACTTT

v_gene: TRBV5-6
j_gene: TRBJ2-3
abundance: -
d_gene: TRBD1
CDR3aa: CASSVGDRNTDTQYF
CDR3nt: TGTGCCAGCAGCGTTGGGGACAGAAACACAGATACGCAGTATTTT

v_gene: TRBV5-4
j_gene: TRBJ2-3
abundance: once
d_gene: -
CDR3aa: CASSLGPGWADTQYF
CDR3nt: TGTGCCAGCAGCTTGGGGCCAGGGTGGGCAGATACGCAGTATTTT

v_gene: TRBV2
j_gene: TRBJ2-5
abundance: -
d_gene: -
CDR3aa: CASSGEETQYF
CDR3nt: TGTGCCAGCAGCGGTGAGGAGACCCAGTACTTC

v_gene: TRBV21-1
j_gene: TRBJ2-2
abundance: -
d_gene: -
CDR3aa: CASSKGGAGNTGELFF
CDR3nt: TGTGCCAGCAGCAAAGGAGGGGCGGGGAACACCGGGGAGCTGTTTTTT

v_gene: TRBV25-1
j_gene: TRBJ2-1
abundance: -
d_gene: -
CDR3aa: CASSEEWRASSYNEQFF
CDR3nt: TGTGCCAGCAGTGAAGAATGGCGGGCTAGCAGTTACAATGAGCAGTTCTTC

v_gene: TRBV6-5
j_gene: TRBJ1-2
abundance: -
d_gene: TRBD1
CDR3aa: CASSTGDSWGYTF
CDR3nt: TGTGCCAGCAGTACGGGGGACAGCTGGGGCTACACCTTC

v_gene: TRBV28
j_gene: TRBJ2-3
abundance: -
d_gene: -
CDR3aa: CASSLGFGLGYF
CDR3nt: TGTGCCAGCAGTTTAGGGTTTGGCCTTGGCTATTTT

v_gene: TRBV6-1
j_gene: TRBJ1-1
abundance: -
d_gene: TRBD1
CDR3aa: CASSDGDRGTEAFF
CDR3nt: TGTGCCAGCAGTGACGGAGACAGGGGCACTGAAGCTTTCTTT

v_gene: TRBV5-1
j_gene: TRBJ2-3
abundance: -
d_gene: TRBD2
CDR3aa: CASSPERGITDTQYF
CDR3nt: TGCGCCAGCAGCCCCGAGCGGGGGATCACAGATACGCAGTATTTT

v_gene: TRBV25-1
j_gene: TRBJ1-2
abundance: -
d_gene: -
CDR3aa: CASSVDYGYTF
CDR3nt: TGTGCCAGCAGTGTGGACTATGGCTACACCTTC

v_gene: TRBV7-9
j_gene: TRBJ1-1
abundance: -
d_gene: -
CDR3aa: CASSLYGEEAFF
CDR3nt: TGTGCCAGCAGCTTATATGGGGAGGAAGCTTTCTTT

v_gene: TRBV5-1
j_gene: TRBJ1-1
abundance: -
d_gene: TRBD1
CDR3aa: CASSGGGGTEAFF
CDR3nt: TGCGCCAGCAGCGGAGGGGGCGGCACTGAAGCTTTCTTT

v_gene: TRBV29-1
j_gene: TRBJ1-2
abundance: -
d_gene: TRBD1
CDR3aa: CSVEPGGYGYTF
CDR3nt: TGCAGCGTTGAGCCAGGGGGATATGGCTACACCTTC

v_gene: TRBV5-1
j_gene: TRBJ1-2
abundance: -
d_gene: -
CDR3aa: CASSLAAAGAGYTF
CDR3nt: TGCGCCAGCAGCTTGGCCGCGGCAGGGGCTGGCTACACCTTC

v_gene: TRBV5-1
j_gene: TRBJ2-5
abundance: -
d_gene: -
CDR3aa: CASSFPLLGETQYF
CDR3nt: TGCGCCAGCAGCTTCCCTCTGCTGGGGGAGACCCAGTACTTC

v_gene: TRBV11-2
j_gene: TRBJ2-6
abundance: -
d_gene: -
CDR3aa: CASSPPRGSGANVLTF
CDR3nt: TGTGCCAGCAGCCCCCCGCGCGGCTCTGGGGCCAACGTCCTGACTTTC

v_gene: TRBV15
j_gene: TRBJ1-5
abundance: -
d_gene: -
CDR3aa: CATSREGGYNQPQHF
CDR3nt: TGTGCCACCAGCAGAGAGGGGGGGTACAATCAGCCCCAGCATTTT

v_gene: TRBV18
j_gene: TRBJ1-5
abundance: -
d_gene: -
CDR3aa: CASSQRTVSNQPQHF
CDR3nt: TGTGCCAGCTCGCAGCGGACAGTCAGCAATCAGCCCCAGCATTTT

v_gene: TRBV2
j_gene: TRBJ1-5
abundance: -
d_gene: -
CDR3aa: CASSLRRSNSNQPQHF
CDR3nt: TGTGCCAGCAGTCTCAGGAGGTCGAACAGCAATCAGCCCCAGCATTTT

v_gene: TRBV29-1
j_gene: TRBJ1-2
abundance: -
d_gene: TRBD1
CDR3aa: CSVESGTGLTF
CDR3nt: TGCAGCGTTGAATCCGGGACAGGACTCACCTTC

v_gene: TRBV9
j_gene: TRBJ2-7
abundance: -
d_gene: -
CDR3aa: CASGSLYEQYF
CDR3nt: TGTGCCAGCGGATCCCTCTACGAGCAGTACTTC